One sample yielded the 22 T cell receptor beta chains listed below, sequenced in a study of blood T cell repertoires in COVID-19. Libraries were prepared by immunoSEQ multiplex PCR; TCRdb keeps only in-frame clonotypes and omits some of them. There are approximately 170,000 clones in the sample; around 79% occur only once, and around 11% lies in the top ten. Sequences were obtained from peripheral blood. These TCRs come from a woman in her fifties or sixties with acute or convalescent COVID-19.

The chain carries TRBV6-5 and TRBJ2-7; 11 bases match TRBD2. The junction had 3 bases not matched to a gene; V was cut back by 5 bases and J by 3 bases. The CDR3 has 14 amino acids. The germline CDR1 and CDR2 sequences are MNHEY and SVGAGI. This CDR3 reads CASSRSGRDYEQYF. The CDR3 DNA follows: TGTGCCAGCAGTCGTAGCGGGAGGGACTACGAGCAGTACTTC.

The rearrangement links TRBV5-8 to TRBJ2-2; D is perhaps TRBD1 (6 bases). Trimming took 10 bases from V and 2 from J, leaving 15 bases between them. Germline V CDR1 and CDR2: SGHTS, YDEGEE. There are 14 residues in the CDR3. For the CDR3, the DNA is TGTGCCGGACAGTTTAAGGAAAACACCGGGGAGCTGTTTTTT. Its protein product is CAGQFKENTGELFF.

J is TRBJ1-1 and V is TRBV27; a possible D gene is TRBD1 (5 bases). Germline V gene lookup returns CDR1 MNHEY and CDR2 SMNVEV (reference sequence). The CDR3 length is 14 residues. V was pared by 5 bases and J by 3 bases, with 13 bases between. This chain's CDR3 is CASSPYGGDTEAFF. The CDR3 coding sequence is TGTGCCAGCAGTCCTTACGGGGGAGACACTGAAGCTTTCTTT.

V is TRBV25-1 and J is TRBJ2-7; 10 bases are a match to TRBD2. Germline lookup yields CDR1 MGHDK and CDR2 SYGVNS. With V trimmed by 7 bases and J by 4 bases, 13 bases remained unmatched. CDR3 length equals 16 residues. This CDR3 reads CASNDNTASGSYEQYF. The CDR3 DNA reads TGTGCCAGCAACGACAATACGGCTAGCGGGAGTTACGAGCAGTACTTC.

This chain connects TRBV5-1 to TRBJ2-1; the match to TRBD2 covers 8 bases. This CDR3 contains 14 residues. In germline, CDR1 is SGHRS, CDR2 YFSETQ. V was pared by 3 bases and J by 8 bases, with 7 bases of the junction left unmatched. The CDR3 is CASSSGTSIHEQFF. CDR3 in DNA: TGCGCCAGCAGCTCCGGGACTAGTATCCATGAGCAGTTCTTC.

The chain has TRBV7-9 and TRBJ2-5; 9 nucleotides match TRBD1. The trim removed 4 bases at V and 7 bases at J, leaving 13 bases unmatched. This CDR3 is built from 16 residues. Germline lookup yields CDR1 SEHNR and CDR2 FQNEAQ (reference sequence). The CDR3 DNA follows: TGTGCCAGCAGCTCCCTCTCTCCGGGACAGGGAGGGACCCAGTACTTC. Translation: CASSSLSPGQGGTQYF.

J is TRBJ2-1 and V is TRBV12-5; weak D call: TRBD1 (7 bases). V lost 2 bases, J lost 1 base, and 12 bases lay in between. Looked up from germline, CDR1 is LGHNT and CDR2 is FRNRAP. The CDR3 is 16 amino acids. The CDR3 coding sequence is TGTGCTAGTGGTTTGTCGGCAGGGGGGTCCTACAATGAGCAGTTCTTC. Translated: CASGLSAGGSYNEQFF. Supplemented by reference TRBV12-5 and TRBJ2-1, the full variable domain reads DARVTQTPRHKVTEMGQEVTMRCQPILGHNTVFWYRQTMMQGLELLAYFRNRAPLDDSGMPKDRFSAEMPDATLATLKIQPSEPRDSAVYFCASGLSAGGSYNEQFFGPGTRLTVL.

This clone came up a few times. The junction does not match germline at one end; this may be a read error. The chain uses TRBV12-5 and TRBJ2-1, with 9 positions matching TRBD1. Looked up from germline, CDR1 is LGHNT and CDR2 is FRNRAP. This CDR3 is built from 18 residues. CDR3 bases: TGTGCTAGTGGTTTGGGGGGCTCCGGGACAGGGTCCTCCAATGAGCAGTTCTTC. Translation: CASGLGGSGTGSSNEQFF.

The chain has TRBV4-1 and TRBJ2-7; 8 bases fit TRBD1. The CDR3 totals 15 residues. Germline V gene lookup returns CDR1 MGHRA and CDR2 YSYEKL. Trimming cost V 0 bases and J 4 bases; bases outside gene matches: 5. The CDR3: CASSQDGDRPYEQYF. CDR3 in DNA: TGCGCCAGCAGCCAAGATGGGGACAGGCCTTACGAGCAGTACTTC.

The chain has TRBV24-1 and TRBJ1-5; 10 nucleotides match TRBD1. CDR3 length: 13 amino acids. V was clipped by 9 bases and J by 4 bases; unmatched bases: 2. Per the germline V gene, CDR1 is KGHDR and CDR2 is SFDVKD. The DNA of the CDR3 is TGTGCCACCGGGGACAGGGGTAATCAGCCCCAGCATTTT. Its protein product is CATGDRGNQPQHF.

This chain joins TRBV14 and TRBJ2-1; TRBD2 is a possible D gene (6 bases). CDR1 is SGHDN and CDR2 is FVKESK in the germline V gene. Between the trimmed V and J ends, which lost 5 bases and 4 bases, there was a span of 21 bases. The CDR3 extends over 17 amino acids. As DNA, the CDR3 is TGTGCCAGCAGCACATCCGCCGGGAGTAGGCTGTACAATGAGCAGTTCTTC. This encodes CASSTSAGSRLYNEQFF.

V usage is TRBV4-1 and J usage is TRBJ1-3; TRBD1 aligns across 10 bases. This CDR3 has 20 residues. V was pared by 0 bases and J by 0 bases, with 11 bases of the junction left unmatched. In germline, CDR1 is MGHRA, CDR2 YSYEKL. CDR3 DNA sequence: TGCGCCAGCAGCCAAGAAATGACAGGGGGCCGCTTAAGCTCTGGAAACACCATATATTTT. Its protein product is CASSQEMTGGRLSSGNTIYF.

DNA for the CDR3: TGTGCCAGTTCGACTAGCGGGGGGGGTACAGATACGCAGTATTTT. Protein product: CASSTSGGGTDTQYF. V is TRBV19 and J is TRBJ2-3; 14 bases line up with TRBD2. Germline CDR1 reads LNHDA; CDR2 reads SQIVND (reference sequence). This CDR3 spans 15 amino acids. Trimming at V came to 8 bases and at J to 3 bases, leaving 4 bases not matched to a gene.

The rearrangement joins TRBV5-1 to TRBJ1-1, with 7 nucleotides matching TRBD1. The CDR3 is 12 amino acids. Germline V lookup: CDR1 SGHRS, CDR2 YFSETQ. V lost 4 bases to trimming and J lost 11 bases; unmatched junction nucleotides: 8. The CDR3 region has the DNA TGCGCCAGCAGCATACGACAGGGTGATGCTTTCTTT. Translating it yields CASSIRQGDAFF.

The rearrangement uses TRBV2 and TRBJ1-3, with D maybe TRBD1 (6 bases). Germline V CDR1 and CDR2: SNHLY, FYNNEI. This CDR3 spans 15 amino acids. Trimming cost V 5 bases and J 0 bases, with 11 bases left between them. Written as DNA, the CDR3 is TGTGCCAGCAGTAGACAGGTTCGCTCTGGAAACACCATATATTTT. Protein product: CASSRQVRSGNTIYF.

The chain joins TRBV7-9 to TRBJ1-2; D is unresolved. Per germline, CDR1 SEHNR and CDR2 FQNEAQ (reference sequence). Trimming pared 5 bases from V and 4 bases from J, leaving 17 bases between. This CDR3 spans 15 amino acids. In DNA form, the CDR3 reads TGTGCCAGCAGCCCTACAATGGGAGCGATCTATGGCTACACCTTC. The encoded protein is CASSPTMGAIYGYTF. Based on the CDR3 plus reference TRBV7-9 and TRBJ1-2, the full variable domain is DTGVSQNPRHKITKRGQNVTFRCDPISEHNRLYWYRQTLGQGPEFLTYFQNEAQLEKSRLLSDRFSAERPKGSFSTLEIQRTEQGDSAMYLCASSPTMGAIYGYTFGSGTRLTVV.

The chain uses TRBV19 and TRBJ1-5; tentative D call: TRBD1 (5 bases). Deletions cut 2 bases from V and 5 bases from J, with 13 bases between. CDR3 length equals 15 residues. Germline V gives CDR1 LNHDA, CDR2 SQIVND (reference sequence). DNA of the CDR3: TGTGCCAGTAGTATATATGCAGGGTCGGATCAGCCCCAGCATTTT. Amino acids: CASSIYAGSDQPQHF.

The CDR3 is CASSIKSVLAKNIQYF. Written as DNA, the CDR3 is TGTGCCAGTAGTATAAAGTCAGTCCTAGCCAAAAACATTCAGTACTTC. V gene TRBV19 combines with J gene TRBJ2-4; the D is unclear. CDR3 length: 16 residues. The germline V gene has CDR1 LNHDA and CDR2 SQIVND (reference sequence). The V end was cut by 2 bases, the J end by 0 bases, with 11 bases between.

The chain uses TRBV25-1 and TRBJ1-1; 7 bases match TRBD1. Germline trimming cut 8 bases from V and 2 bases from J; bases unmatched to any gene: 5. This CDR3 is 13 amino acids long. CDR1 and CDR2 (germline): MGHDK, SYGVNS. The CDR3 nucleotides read TGTGCCAGCCAGACAGGGCAAAACACTGAAGCTTTCTTT. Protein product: CASQTGQNTEAFF.

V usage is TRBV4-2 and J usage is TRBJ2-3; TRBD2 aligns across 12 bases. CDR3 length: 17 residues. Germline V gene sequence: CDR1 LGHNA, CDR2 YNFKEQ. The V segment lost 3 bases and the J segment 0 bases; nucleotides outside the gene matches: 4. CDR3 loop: CASSHILAGGSTDTQYF. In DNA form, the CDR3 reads TGTGCCAGCAGCCATATTCTAGCGGGGGGGAGCACAGATACGCAGTATTTT.

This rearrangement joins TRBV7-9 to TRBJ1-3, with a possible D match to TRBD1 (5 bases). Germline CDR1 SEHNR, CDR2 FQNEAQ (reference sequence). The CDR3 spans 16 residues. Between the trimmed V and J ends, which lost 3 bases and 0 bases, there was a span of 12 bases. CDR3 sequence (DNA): TGTGCCAGCAGCTTGGACGGGGGTCTCTCTGGAAACACCATATATTTT. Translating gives CASSLDGGLSGNTIYF.

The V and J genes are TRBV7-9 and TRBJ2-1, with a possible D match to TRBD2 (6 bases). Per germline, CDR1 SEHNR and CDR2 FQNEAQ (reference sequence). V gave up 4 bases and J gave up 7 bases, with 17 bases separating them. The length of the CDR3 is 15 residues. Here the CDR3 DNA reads TGTGCCAGCAGCTCACCGGAGGGGTACAGGAATGAGCAGTTCTTC. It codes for CASSSPEGYRNEQFF.